The 13 T cell receptor beta chains in this list originate from one sample, sequenced in a study of cytomegalovirus exposure and HLA in healthy donors. Assay used: immunoSEQ multiplex PCR; TCRdb lists only in-frame clones, some missing. Of more than 65,000 clones detected, about 95% appear once; the ten largest clones hold 1.3%. Sequencing used PBMCs. These receptors all come from a woman aged 18-29 years in good health and CMV-seronegative.

V is TRBV6-4 and J is TRBJ2-6; 7 bases map to TRBD2. Unmatched junction bases numbered 3, after V lost 4 bases and J lost 3 bases. The CDR3 runs 15 residues. The germline V gene has CDR1 MRHNA and CDR2 SNTAGT. The CDR3, as DNA: TGTGCCAGCAGTGCCGGGGGGTATGGGGCCAACGTCCTGACTTTC. It translates to CASSAGGYGANVLTF.

The rearrangement joins TRBV19 to TRBJ2-5; perhaps TRBD1 as D (6 bases). This CDR3 spans 14 amino acids. The V end was cut by 5 bases, the J end by 6 bases, with 16 bases between. Germline values: CDR1 LNHDA, CDR2 SQIVND (reference sequence). The CDR3 region is CASSPRTDSKTQYF. The CDR3 DNA follows: TGTGCCAGTAGTCCCCGGACGGACAGTAAGACCCAGTACTTC.

This clone was observed once. The chain joins TRBV7-9 to TRBJ1-2; tentatively, D is TRBD1 (6 bases). CDR3 length equals 14 residues. Per germline, CDR1 SEHNR and CDR2 FQNEAQ (reference sequence). V was cut by 4 bases and J by 3 bases, with 12 bases left in between. For the CDR3, the DNA is TGTGCCAGCAGCTCCCCTAACAGGGACTATGGCTACACCTTC. Protein: CASSSPNRDYGYTF.

The rearrangement joins TRBV5-5 to TRBJ2-7, with D perhaps matching TRBD1 (7 bases). This CDR3 has 15 amino acids. CDR1 SGHKS and CDR2 YYEKEE come from the germline V gene (reference sequence). V lost 7 bases and J 3 bases, leaving 20 bases between the germline ends. The CDR3 DNA reads TGTGCCAGCGGGCCCCCCGGAGGGACAGTCTACGAGCAGTACTTC. Translation: CASGPPGGTVYEQYF.

This clone was seen only a few times. V gene TRBV25-1 combines with J gene TRBJ2-5, with D perhaps TRBD1 (6 bases). The germline gives CDR1 MGHDK, CDR2 SYGVNS. The CDR3 contains 13 residues. V dropped 6 bases and J dropped 7 bases, with 15 bases sitting between them. For the CDR3, the DNA is TGTGCCAGCAGGACAGGTTACTTTTGGACCCAGTACTTC. Translation: CASRTGYFWTQYF.

The CDR3 nucleotides are TGTGCCAGCAGCCCAGGGGACAGGTGGGAGGATGAGACCCAGTACTTC. This gives the protein CASSPGDRWEDETQYF. The rearrangement joins TRBV7-7 to TRBJ2-5; 8 bases are shared with TRBD1. The CDR3 runs to 16 residues. The V segment lost 5 bases and the J segment 5 bases; nucleotides outside the gene matches: 13. Per the germline V gene, CDR1 is SSHAT and CDR2 is FNYEAQ (reference sequence).

This clone was observed a single time. The rearrangement joins TRBV4-1 to TRBJ2-7, with 8 bases fitting TRBD1. The CDR3 spans 15 residues. V was pared by 0 bases and J by 8 bases, with 9 bases of the junction left unmatched. Germline loops: CDR1 MGHRA, CDR2 YSYEKL. This CDR3 reads CASSQDRTGPGKQYF. CDR3 coding DNA: TGCGCCAGCAGCCAAGATCGGACAGGGCCAGGGAAGCAGTACTTC.

The rearrangement joins TRBV19 to TRBJ2-4, with D possibly matching TRBD2 (7 bases). This CDR3 has 18 amino acids. V was clipped by 4 bases and J by 3 bases, with 22 bases between them. Germline-derived CDR1 and CDR2 are LNHDA and SQIVND (reference sequence). This CDR3 is CASSTGWGRGGGKNIQYF. The DNA of the CDR3 is TGTGCCAGTAGTACCGGGTGGGGCAGGGGAGGGGGCAAAAACATTCAGTACTTC. The variable domain in full, completed from reference TRBV19 and TRBJ2-4, reads DGGITQSPKYLFRKEGQNVTLSCEQNLNHDAMYWYRQDPGQGLRLIYYSQIVNDFQKGDIAEGYSVSREKKESFPLTVTSAQKNPTAFYLCASSTGWGRGGGKNIQYFGAGTRLSVL.

The chain has TRBV7-8 and TRBJ2-1, with D tentatively TRBD1 (6 bases). The V gene lost 6 bases and the J gene lost 10 bases, with 16 bases spanning the gap. The CDR3 is 13 residues long. Germline CDR1 SGHVS, CDR2 FQNEAQ. The CDR3 DNA sequence: TGTGCCAGCAGAAGCCAGGGGCGCGGCGAGCAGTTCTTC. Translating gives CASRSQGRGEQFF. Variable domain in full (rest from reference TRBV7-8 and TRBJ2-1): GAGVSQSPRYKVAKRGQDVALRCDPISGHVSLFWYQQALGQGPEFLTYFQNEAQLDKSGLPSDRFFAERPEGSVSTLKIQRTQQEDSAVYLCASRSQGRGEQFFGPGTRLTVL.

The V and J genes are TRBV27 and TRBJ1-5, with D unclear. Between the trimmed V and J ends, which lost 3 bases and 6 bases, there was a span of 9 bases. This CDR3 has 13 residues. Germline V gives CDR1 MNHEY, CDR2 SMNVEV (reference sequence). The CDR3 nucleotides are TGTGCCAGCAGTTTGGGCCCCGCTCAGCCCCAGCATTTT. It codes for CASSLGPAQPQHF.

The chain combines TRBV5-1 with TRBJ1-3; a possible D gene is TRBD1 (5 bases). V was pared by 4 bases and J by 0 bases, with 11 bases between. CDR1 is SGHRS, CDR2 YFSETQ, per germline. The CDR3 length is 15 residues. In nucleotides, the CDR3 is TGCGCCAGCAGCCCCTGGGGCTACTCTGGAAACACCATATATTTT. This sequence encodes CASSPWGYSGNTIYF.

The chain links TRBV6-1 to TRBJ2-2, with D maybe TRBD2 (5 bases). Germline values: CDR1 MNHNS, CDR2 SASEGT. Trimming shortened V by 7 bases and J by 1 base, and 13 bases separated the two germline ends. There are 15 residues in the CDR3. The CDR3 region is CASTPYRGNTGELFF. CDR3 bases: TGTGCCAGCACCCCATACCGGGGGAACACCGGGGAGCTGTTTTTT.

The chain links TRBV10-3 to TRBJ2-1; 9 bases fit TRBD2. CDR1 ENHRY and CDR2 SYGVKD come from the germline V gene. The CDR3 length is 17 residues. The V and J ends lost 5 bases and 5 bases, in that order; junction bases with no gene match: 13. Written as DNA, the CDR3 is TGTGCCATCAGTAATGGAGGGCTAGCGGGAAGTCACAATGAGCAGTTCTTC. Protein product: CAISNGGLAGSHNEQFF.